The clone carrying this TCR delta chain was seen a handful of times. TCRdb reanalysed the reads via CATT. The table shows fewer than 7,000 delta-chain clones, with approximately 14% occurring only once. These data are taken from a study of gamma-delta chains in newborns, infants, children. Study as a whole: Microbial exposure reportedly drives polyclonal innate γδ T cell expansion after birth.

The sample in question was blood, obtained at baseline. This clonotype was obtained from a child who was a newborn, infant or young child, either healthy, febrile or measles-vaccinated (not recorded which).

The CDR3 DNA sequence: TGTGCTCTTGGGGAAGTCCAGGCAATCTTCCTAAGGGGATACGCGCTGTACACCGATAAACTCATCTTT. Protein sequence: CALGEVQAIFLRGYALYTDKLIF. The chain joins TRDV1 to TRDJ1; 9 bases align to TRDD3. This CDR3 has 23 amino acids. V shed 2 bases and J 0 bases; nucleotides not matched to a gene: 25. The germline gives CDR1 TSWWSYY, CDR2 QGS.